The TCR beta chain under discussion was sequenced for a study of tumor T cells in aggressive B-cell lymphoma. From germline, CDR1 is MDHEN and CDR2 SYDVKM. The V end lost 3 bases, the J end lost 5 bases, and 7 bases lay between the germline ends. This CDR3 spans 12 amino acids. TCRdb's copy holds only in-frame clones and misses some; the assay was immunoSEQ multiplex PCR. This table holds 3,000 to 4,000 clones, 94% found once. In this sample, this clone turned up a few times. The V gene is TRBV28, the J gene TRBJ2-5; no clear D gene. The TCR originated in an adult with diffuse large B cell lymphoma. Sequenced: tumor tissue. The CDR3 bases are TGTGCCAGCAGTTTTCCGTTGGAGACCCAGTACTTC. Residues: CASSFPLETQYF.